Listed below are T cell receptor beta chains from one sample, sequenced in a study of shared clonotypes between healthy human individuals. The table came from immunoSEQ multiplex PCR; TCRdb's copy has only in-frame clones and leaves some out. The sample records about 700,000 clones, just over 90% being singletons. Sequencing input: naive CD8+ T cells sorted from blood. These TCRs come from a man between 25 and 39 years old in good health. CDR3s include the opening cysteine and the closing phenylalanine or tryptophan.

j_call v_call cdr3_aa
TRBJ2-7 TRBV4-1 CASSQIRQATYEQYF
TRBJ2-1 TRBV6-1 CASSEAWSLAVNEQFF
TRBJ1-2 TRBV27 CASSLSQNGYTF
TRBJ2-1 TRBV11-2 CASSSYVAAEQFF
TRBJ1-5 TRBV5-1 CASSWTGQVNQPQHF
TRBJ2-7 TRBV29-1 CSVEDEREGYEQYF
TRBJ1-2 TRBV29-1 CSVLFIGGVSNYGYTF
TRBJ2-1 TRBV7-9 CASSLGLGEQFF
TRBJ2-1 TRBV15 CATSTRGIAVHNEQFF
TRBJ1-2 TRBV13 CASSLPLEDGYTF
TRBJ2-7 TRBV7-8 CASSLERLAGYEQYF
TRBJ2-5 TRBV7-2 CASGPGAAGEETQYF
TRBJ2-2 TRBV11-2 CASSFEVGELFF
TRBJ2-1 TRBV9 CASSRGTALDNEQFF
TRBJ2-7 TRBV28 CASSSRTGSHEQYF
TRBJ1-2 TRBV27 CASSLARTNYGYTF
TRBJ1-5 TRBV19 CASSIQGGGNQPQHF
TRBJ1-1 TRBV6-6 CASSGTMNTEAFF
TRBJ2-1 TRBV29-1 CSGEDHSYNEQFF
TRBJ2-7 TRBV27 CASSLGTGPYEQYF
TRBJ2-7 TRBV5-1 CASSGPPGGNWHEQYF
TRBJ1-4 TRBV28 CASSFPASTATNEKLFF
TRBJ2-2 TRBV5-1 CASSSSGTGEAGELFF
TRBJ2-7 TRBV27 CASSLGLALNEQYF
TRBJ2-5 TRBV2 CATRLGETQYF
TRBJ1-1 TRBV19 CASSTPVWAEAFF
TRBJ1-2 TRBV27 CASKRVARSGYTF
TRBJ2-7 TRBV6-1 CASSRRYEQYF
TRBJ2-4 TRBV27 CASSLRAVRSIQYF
TRBJ2-1 TRBV7-9 CASSSQTSMKYNEQFF
TRBJ2-7 TRBV6-6 CASSPTDRFADYEQYF